The sequence of this T cell receptor beta chain was determined in a study of radiation and T cells in renal cell carcinoma. Clones were sequenced by immunoSEQ multiplex PCR, and TCRdb holds only the in-frame ones, with some missing. The table lists approximately 83,000 clones, about 82% of them singletons, with 9.4% in the top ten. The sample's time point: blood 4 weeks post-SBRT, at nephrectomy. Treatment here: 15 Gy SBRT to primary tumor, nephrectomy 4 weeks later. This clonotype was sampled from a man between 45 and 60 years old with renal cell carcinoma. Sequencing was performed on blood, taken from a patient whose treatment included radiotherapy and nephrectomy.

This chain's CDR3 is CASRGQGNEKLFF. CDR3 coding DNA: TGTGCCAGCAGAGGACAGGGGAATGAAAAACTGTTTTTT. V usage is TRBV2 and J usage is TRBJ1-4; 9 bases map to TRBD1. V shed 6 bases and J 5 bases; nucleotides not matched to a gene: 1. The CDR3 consists of 13 residues. Germline V gene lookup returns CDR1 SNHLY and CDR2 FYNNEI.